The next 25 T cell receptor beta chains were all read from a single sample in a study of cytomegalovirus exposure and HLA in healthy donors. The PCR was carried out with 60 Vbeta primers and 13 Jbeta primers. Using immunoSEQ multiplex PCR, the repertoire was profiled, and TCRdb retains in-frame clones only, with some absent. The sample includes about 220,000 clones, around 80% seen only once; the top ten take 5.4%. Sequences were obtained from PBMCs. These TCRs come from a woman aged 40-49 years in good health and CMV-seropositive.

The chain uses TRBV29-1 and TRBJ1-1, with TRBD1 matching over 9 bases. This CDR3 has 16 amino acids. Germline-derived CDR1 and CDR2 are SQVTM and ANQGSEA. With 2 bases clipped from V and 4 bases from J, the junction kept 11 bases outside the gene matches. The CDR3 here is CSVEKFGGQGGTEAFF. The CDR3 DNA sequence: TGCAGCGTTGAAAAATTCGGGGGACAGGGCGGCACTGAAGCTTTCTTT.

This clone was observed a handful of times. V usage is TRBV4-2 and J usage is TRBJ1-2; tentatively, D is TRBD1 (5 bases). This CDR3 contains 19 residues. The V end lost 0 bases, the J end lost 6 bases, and 26 bases lay between the germline ends. From germline, CDR1 is LGHNA and CDR2 YNFKEQ. CDR3 loop: CASSQDIGREQEIPHGYTF. In DNA form, the CDR3 reads TGTGCCAGCAGCCAAGATATCGGAAGGGAACAGGAAATTCCCCATGGCTACACCTTC.

This chain links TRBV4-3 with TRBJ2-6; 9 bases are a match to TRBD2. J lost 3 bases, V lost 4 bases, and 13 bases had no gene match. CDR1 LGHNA and CDR2 YSLEER come from the germline V gene. This CDR3 spans 19 amino acids. The CDR3 region is CASSLRGLRGGLGANVLTF. In DNA form, the CDR3 reads TGCGCCAGCAGCCTCCGAGGCCTGCGGGGGGGCCTTGGGGCCAACGTCCTGACTTTC.

J is TRBJ2-2 and V is TRBV7-2; D ambiguous. CDR3 size: 14 residues. The V end lost 1 base, the J end lost 1 base, and 4 bases lay between the germline ends. Germline V gene lookup returns CDR1 SGHTA and CDR2 FQGNSA. CDR3 amino acids: CASSLERNTGELFF. The CDR3 coding sequence is TGTGCCAGCAGCTTAGAGCGGAACACCGGGGAGCTGTTTTTT.

This chain connects TRBV7-2 to TRBJ2-7; TRBD1 matches at 7 bases. This CDR3 spans 13 amino acids. V gave up 7 bases and J gave up 2 bases; unmatched junction bases: 5. Germline V gives CDR1 SGHTA, CDR2 FQGNSA. The CDR3 bases are TGTGCCAGCAATTGGGACAGAACCTACGAGCAGTACTTC. It translates to CASNWDRTYEQYF.

The rearrangement joins TRBV7-9 to TRBJ2-7; the match to TRBD1 covers 8 bases. The trim removed 7 bases at V and 4 bases at J, leaving 12 bases unmatched. Germline V CDR1 and CDR2: SEHNR, FQNEAQ (reference sequence). The CDR3 length is 15 residues. CDR3 residues: CASKTTEDRAYEQYF. CDR3 DNA sequence: TGTGCCAGCAAAACTACCGAGGACAGGGCGTACGAGCAGTACTTC.

This chain joins TRBV6-6 and TRBJ2-7; D is perhaps TRBD1 (5 bases). The CDR3 consists of 14 residues. The germline V gene encodes CDR1 MNHNY and CDR2 SVGAGI (reference sequence). The V gene lost 7 bases and the J gene lost 2 bases, with 15 bases spanning the gap. In nucleotides, the CDR3 is TGTGCCAGCAATTCGGACATCGGCGCCTACGAGCAGTACTTC. Translated: CASNSDIGAYEQYF.

The rearrangement joins TRBV19 to TRBJ1-5, with a possible D match to TRBD1 (6 bases). V was trimmed by 7 bases and J by 3 bases, leaving 7 bases between them. The CDR3 consists of 12 residues. The V gene's germline CDR1 is LNHDA and CDR2 SQIVND (reference sequence). This CDR3 is CASTGANQPQHF. CDR3 in DNA: TGTGCCAGTACAGGGGCCAATCAGCCCCAGCATTTT.

The rearrangement uses TRBV18 and TRBJ2-7; 10 nucleotides line up with TRBD2. V shed 5 bases, J shed 7 bases, and the junction held 11 bases outside the gene matches. This CDR3 region has 15 residues. CDR1 KGHSH and CDR2 LQKENI come from the germline V gene. CDR3 amino acids: CASSSAGGPVGEQYF. DNA of the CDR3: TGTGCCAGCTCATCAGCGGGGGGGCCGGTCGGTGAGCAGTACTTC.

The chain links TRBV7-3 to TRBJ2-7; D unresolved. Germline V gene lookup returns CDR1 SGHTA and CDR2 FQGTGA. The CDR3 totals 13 residues. The germline V and J ends were trimmed by 2 bases and 3 bases, with 8 bases remaining between them. Written as DNA, the CDR3 is TGTGCCAGCAGCTTAGGGTCAGGCTACGAGCAGTACTTC. Translation: CASSLGSGYEQYF.

This chain links TRBV7-3 with TRBJ1-1; D possibly corresponds to TRBD1 (5 bases). This CDR3 is 13 amino acids long. Between the trimmed V and J ends, which lost 3 bases and 1 base, there was a span of 6 bases. Germline lookup yields CDR1 SGHTA and CDR2 FQGTGA. Written as DNA, the CDR3 is TGTGCCAGCAGCTTGGGGCGGAACACTGAAGCTTTCTTT. This codes for CASSLGRNTEAFF.

With regard to this clone: No conserved phenylalanine or tryptophan is present at the end of the CDR3, so a read error is the likely explanation. Because the CDR3's place on the DNA is in doubt, the DNA is left out and the CDR3 is given as listed by TCRdb. The chain combines TRBV4-1 with TRBJ2-3; TRBD2, the D gene given by the table, was not confirmed from the DNA. A total of 14 residues make up the CDR3, ends included. Germline CDR1 and CDR2: MGHRA and YSYEKL. The chain's CDR3 is CASSQGGLAGKKVL.

The chain joins TRBV11-2 to TRBJ2-1; TRBD1 aligns across 9 bases. The CDR3 is made up of 15 amino acids. Germline CDR1 reads SGHAT; CDR2 reads FQNNGV. Trimming removed 5 bases from V and 5 bases from J; junction bases left unmatched: 7. The DNA of the CDR3 is TGTGCCAGCAGCGGACACAGGGGGCTAGACAATGAGCAGTTCTTC. Residues: CASSGHRGLDNEQFF.

This chain joins TRBV4-2 and TRBJ1-2, with 12 bases fitting TRBD1. After removal of 2 bases from V and 5 bases from J, the junction contained 9 bases not matched to a gene. CDR1 and CDR2 from the germline V gene are LGHNA and YNFKEQ. This CDR3 region has 17 residues. The CDR3 bases are TGTGCCAGCAGCCAACCCCGCGGGGGACAGGGGGCATATGGCTACACCTTC. The encoded protein is CASSQPRGGQGAYGYTF.

This clone was observed a few times. The V call is TRBV10-3, the J call TRBJ1-1, with D perhaps TRBD1 (5 bases). CDR3 length equals 14 residues. Germline V gene sequence: CDR1 ENHRY, CDR2 SYGVKD. V lost 2 bases, J lost 2 bases, and 9 bases lay in between. For the CDR3, the DNA is TGTGCCATCAGTGAGACAGGTTTAAACACTGAAGCTTTCTTT. Translated: CAISETGLNTEAFF.

CDR3 sequence reads: CASSLSGTGASEQYF. Written as DNA, the CDR3 is TGTGCCAGCAGCTTAAGCGGCACAGGGGCCAGCGAGCAGTACTTC. V is TRBV7-2 and J is TRBJ2-7; 7 nucleotides agree with TRBD1. This CDR3 is 15 amino acids long. Unmatched junction bases numbered 10, after V lost 2 bases and J lost 6 bases. Germline V CDR1 and CDR2: SGHTA, FQGNSA.

This clone showed up just once. Here the CDR3 reads CASSPFSTDSGNTIYF. CDR3 sequence (DNA): TGTGCCAGCTCACCATTTTCCACTGACTCTGGAAACACCATATATTTT. V is TRBV18 and J is TRBJ1-3; unclear D gene. The CDR3 consists of 16 residues. Trimming took off 2 bases at V and 0 bases at J, with 11 bases between the two ends. Looked up from germline, CDR1 is KGHSH and CDR2 is LQKENI.

The chain has TRBV4-1 and TRBJ2-5; D unclear. Trimming left V 3 bases short and J 4 bases short, with 9 bases between. CDR1 and CDR2 from the germline V gene are MGHRA and YSYEKL. This CDR3 region has 13 residues. CDR3 DNA: TGCGCCAGCAGCCAGCTTGGAGTAGAGACCCAGTACTTC. Amino acid sequence: CASSQLGVETQYF.

The rearrangement joins TRBV10-3 to TRBJ2-6; 9 positions match TRBD1. CDR1 ENHRY and CDR2 SYGVKD come from the germline V gene. CDR3 size: 19 residues. J was trimmed by 0 bases and V by 4 bases; bases with no gene match: 10. In DNA, the CDR3 is TGTGCCATCAGTGGGAGAGGGGGGACAGGGAGCTCTGGGGCCAACGTCCTGACTTTC. The encoded protein is CAISGRGGTGSSGANVLTF.

The chain recombines TRBV7-9 with TRBJ2-2; D gene uncertain. The CDR3 sequence is 15 residues long. Germline V gives CDR1 SEHNR, CDR2 FQNEAQ (reference sequence). Trimming removed 1 base from V and 0 bases from J, with 6 bases in between. CDR3 protein: CASSLGATNTGELFF. CDR3 DNA: TGTGCCAGCAGCTTAGGAGCCACGAACACCGGGGAGCTGTTTTTT.

This sequence joins TRBV9 and TRBJ1-1; D uncertain. CDR3 size: 14 residues. Germline CDR1 is SGDLS and CDR2 is YYNGEE. The V end lost 4 bases, the J end lost 0 bases, and 10 bases lay between the germline ends. CDR3 DNA: TGTGCCAGCAGCTTAGACAACCTGAACACTGAAGCTTTCTTT. Translated, it gives CASSLDNLNTEAFF.

The chain is built from TRBV5-1 and TRBJ2-5, with D tentatively TRBD1 (5 bases). Germline loops: CDR1 SGHRS, CDR2 YFSETQ. V was shortened by 8 bases and J by 4 bases, with 15 bases between the two germline ends. This CDR3 is 13 amino acids long. This CDR3 is CASGVQGRETQYF. In DNA, the CDR3 is TGCGCCAGTGGGGTGCAGGGTAGAGAGACCCAGTACTTC. Based on the CDR3 plus reference TRBV5-1 and TRBJ2-5, the full variable domain is KAGVTQTPRYLIKTRGQQVTLSCSPISGHRSVSWYQQTPGQGLQFLFEYFSETQRNKGNFPGRFSGRQFSNSRSEMNVSTLELGDSALYLCASGVQGRETQYFGPGTRLLVL.

This sequence joins TRBV7-3 and TRBJ2-1, with TRBD2 matching 9 bases. The V gene end was trimmed by 4 bases and the J gene end by 4 bases; junction bases not matched to a gene: 2. This CDR3 contains 14 residues. Germline loops: CDR1 SGHTA, CDR2 FQGTGA. CDR3 sequence (DNA): TGTGCCAGCAGCTCCAGCGGGGGGTACAATGAGCAGTTCTTC. Protein sequence: CASSSSGGYNEQFF.

The genes are TRBV6-5 and TRBJ2-5; maybe TRBD1 (6 bases). The CDR3 consists of 15 residues. The germline V gene has CDR1 MNHEY and CDR2 SVGAGI. V lost 6 bases and J 1 base, leaving 15 bases between the germline ends. CDR3 in DNA: TGTGCCAGCAGCCGTAACGGACAGACCCAAGAGACCCAGTACTTC. Its protein is CASSRNGQTQETQYF.

The chain joins TRBV4-2 to TRBJ2-2; 10 positions agree with TRBD1. Trimming removed 4 bases from V and 6 bases from J; junction bases left unmatched: 2. The length of the CDR3 is 14 residues. CDR1 and CDR2 from the germline V gene are LGHNA and YNFKEQ. The DNA of the CDR3 is TGTGCCAGCAGCCGCGGGACAGGGGCCGGGGAGCTGTTTTTT. Its translation: CASSRGTGAGELFF.